These T cell receptor beta chains were read from a single sample in a study of T cells in Graves' hyperthyroidism and ophthalmopathy. TCRdb called the multiplex PCR reads again in MiXCR, with one record for every CDR3 protein. The sample has about 560,000 distinct CDR3 sequences; roughly 14% are singletons. Input material: blood. Source of these receptors: a woman in her twenties or thirties with Graves' hyperthyroidism. Each CDR3 is given with its conserved first and last residue. D genes are given only for firm matches. Where a row states a size, it is once, few, many or the class of an expanded clone; other rows omit it.

cdr3_aa	cdr3_nt	cdr3_length	v_call	clone_size	d_call	j_call
CSVEWEIMETQYF	TGCAGCGTTGAGTGGGAGATTATGGAGACCCAGTACTTC	13	TRBV29-1	many	-	TRBJ2-5
CASSPTSHPTDTQYF	TGTGCCAGCAGCCCCACTAGCCACCCCACAGATACGCAGTATTTT	15	TRBV5-4	-	-	TRBJ2-3
CASSQEIWGGEQFF	TGTGCCAGCAGCCAAGAGATTTGGGGGGGTGAGCAGTTCTTC	14	TRBV3-1	many	TRBD2	TRBJ2-1
CSAGGLQRESDSYEQYF	TGCAGTGCTGGAGGCCTCCAGCGGGAGTCGGACTCCTACGAGCAGTACTTC	17	TRBV20-1	few	TRBD2	TRBJ2-7
CASSTGANEQYF	TGTGCCAGCTCAACAGGGGCAAACGAGCAGTACTTC	12	TRBV18	few	TRBD1	TRBJ2-7
CASSDMGASGYTF	TGTGCCAGCAGTGATATGGGGGCGAGTGGCTACACCTTC	13	TRBV6-1	few	-	TRBJ1-2
CASSLGSPNRPQHF	TGTGCCAGCAGTCTAGGCTCCCCGAATCGGCCCCAGCATTTT	14	TRBV2	-	-	TRBJ1-5
CASSFPGERGSYEQYF	TGTGCCAGCAGTTTTCCGGGAGAGCGGGGGTCCTACGAGCAGTACTTC	16	TRBV6-5	many	TRBD2	TRBJ2-7
CASRLSGGPFEELFF	TGTGCCAGCAGGCTTAGCGGGGGACCATTTGAGGAGCTGTTTTTT	15	TRBV28	few	TRBD2	TRBJ2-2
CASSQRRPQEIQYF	TGTGCCAGCAGCCAGCGTAGGCCTCAAGAGATTCAGTACTTC	14	TRBV13	few	-	TRBJ2-5
CSARGSTSYNEQFF	TGCAGTGCTAGAGGATCCACCTCCTACAATGAGCAGTTCTTC	14	TRBV20-1	many	-	TRBJ2-1
CASSTRSGGTDTQYF	TGTGCCAGCAGCACCAGGAGCGGGGGAACAGATACGCAGTATTTT	15	TRBV6-1	many	TRBD2	TRBJ2-3
CASRRTSGRAGEQYF	TGTGCCAGCAGGAGGACTAGCGGGAGGGCAGGGGAGCAGTACTTC	15	TRBV2	-	TRBD2	TRBJ2-7
CASSQDLGGSYNEQFF	TGCGCCAGCAGCCAAGATTTAGGAGGGTCCTACAATGAGCAGTTCTTC	16	TRBV4-3	few	-	TRBJ2-1
CASSIHRAAENQPQHF	TGTGCCAGTAGTATCCACCGGGCCGCAGAGAATCAGCCCCAGCATTTT	16	TRBV19	-	-	TRBJ1-5
CASSPQLAGGPPPDTQYF	TGTGCCAGCAGCCCGCAACTAGCGGGAGGGCCTCCCCCAGATACGCAGTATTTT	18	TRBV9	-	TRBD2	TRBJ2-3
CATSRDYPVGEGHNEQFF	TGTGCCACCAGCAGAGATTACCCGGTGGGGGAGGGTCACAATGAGCAGTTCTTC	18	TRBV15	-	TRBD2	TRBJ2-1
CASGSRYLNRLEGFEQFF	TGTGCTAGTGGTTCCCGTTACCTTAACCGCCTCGAGGGCTTTGAGCAGTTCTTC	18	TRBV12-5	many	-	TRBJ2-1
CASKWTQNTGELFF	TGTGCCAGCAAGTGGACCCAGAACACCGGGGAGCTGTTTTTT	14	TRBV2	many	-	TRBJ2-2
CASSQSSSILNTEAFF	TGTGCCAGCAGCCAAAGCTCGTCCATCCTGAACACTGAAGCTTTCTTT	16	TRBV3-1	many	-	TRBJ1-1
CASGAGQGTGEQFF	TGTGCCAGTGGCGCGGGACAGGGAACTGGTGAGCAGTTCTTC	14	TRBV19	-	TRBD1	TRBJ2-1
CSARDRDSGSFETQYF	TGCAGTGCTAGAGATCGGGATAGCGGGAGTTTTGAGACCCAGTACTTC	16	TRBV20-1	-	TRBD2	TRBJ2-5
CASSPGEYTEAFF	TGTGCCAGCTCACCGGGAGAGTACACTGAAGCTTTCTTT	13	TRBV18	many	-	TRBJ1-1
CASSPPKGGSTSYEQYF	TGTGCCAGCTCACCACCCAAGGGCGGGAGTACCTCCTACGAGCAGTACTTC	17	TRBV18	few	TRBD2	TRBJ2-7
CSASGQGAGELFF	TGCAGTGCTTCCGGACAGGGAGCCGGGGAGCTGTTTTTT	13	TRBV20-1	many	TRBD1	TRBJ2-2
CASSPAGGIENEQFF	TGTGCCAGCAGCCCGGCCGGGGGCATCGAGAATGAGCAGTTCTTC	15	TRBV7-3	-	-	TRBJ2-1
CASSTYRQNEAFF	TGTGCCAGCAGCACTTACAGGCAGAATGAAGCTTTCTTT	13	TRBV7-2	many	-	TRBJ1-1
CASRGTATYEQYF	TGTGCCAGCAGAGGGACAGCTACCTACGAGCAGTACTTC	13	TRBV2	many	TRBD1	TRBJ2-7
CASCRTSAETQYF	TGTGCCAGTTGTAGGACTAGCGCAGAGACCCAGTACTTC	13	TRBV27	many	TRBD2	TRBJ2-5
CATSDSEWAVEQFF	TGTGCCACCAGTGATTCCGAGTGGGCAGTTGAGCAGTTCTTC	14	TRBV24-1	many	-	TRBJ2-1
CASSREQDNQPQHF	TGTGCCAGTAGTCGCGAACAGGACAATCAGCCCCAGCATTTT	14	TRBV19	few	-	TRBJ1-5
CASSITQGARYGYTF	TGTGCCAGCAGCATAACCCAGGGGGCGCGATATGGCTACACCTTC	15	TRBV11-2	-	TRBD1	TRBJ1-2
CASSPIHRDTEYF	TGTGCCAGCTCACCGATTCACCGGGACACGGAGTACTTC	13	TRBV18	few	-	TRBJ2-5
CSARDLAGGLEQFF	TGCAGTGCTAGAGATCTAGCGGGAGGGCTTGAGCAGTTCTTC	14	TRBV20-1	few	TRBD2	TRBJ2-1
CASSGPAGELFF	TGTGCCAGCAGTGGACCCGCCGGGGAGCTGTTTTTT	12	TRBV6-1	-	-	TRBJ2-2
CASTAGLRTSEQYF	TGCGCCAGCACCGCCGGACTTCGGACTTCCGAGCAGTACTTC	14	TRBV5-1	many	-	TRBJ2-7
CASSYLNEQFF	TGTGCCAGCAGTTACTTAAATGAGCAGTTCTTC	11	TRBV12-3/TRBV12-4	many	-	TRBJ2-1
CASIPVTGGTTEAFF	TGTGCCAGCATTCCCGTGACCGGGGGGACCACTGAAGCTTTCTTT	15	TRBV6-1	many	-	TRBJ1-1
CASSPRTGASGNTIYF	TGTGCCAGTAGCCCCAGGACAGGGGCCTCTGGAAACACCATATATTTT	16	TRBV19	-	TRBD1	TRBJ1-3
CASSERLAENYEQYF	TGTGCCAGCAGTGAACGGCTAGCGGAGAACTACGAGCAGTACTTC	15	TRBV6-1	many	TRBD2	TRBJ2-7
CASSILAGVGETQYF	TGTGCCAGTAGTATCCTAGCGGGGGTGGGAGAGACCCAGTACTTC	15	TRBV19	-	TRBD2	TRBJ2-5
CASSFSGNSYNDQFF	TGTGCCAGCAGTTTTAGCGGCAACTCCTACAATGATCAGTTCTTC	15	TRBV2	-	-	TRBJ2-1
CASSLGQGLRGPQHF	TGTGCCAGCAGCCTGGGACAGGGGCTTCGGGGGCCCCAGCATTTT	15	TRBV7-2	many	TRBD1	TRBJ1-5
CASSELVSGKTDTQYF	TGTGCCAGCAGTGAACTGGTTAGCGGGAAAACAGATACGCAGTATTTT	16	TRBV2	many	TRBD2	TRBJ2-3
CSARGTGGPLGELFF	TGCAGTGCTAGGGGGACGGGAGGGCCTCTAGGGGAGCTGTTTTTT	15	TRBV20-1	few	TRBD2	TRBJ2-2
CAWSPLPDGTDTQYF	TGTGCCTGGAGCCCTTTACCCGACGGCACAGATACGCAGTATTTT	15	TRBV30	-	-	TRBJ2-3
CASSELGAGDYGYTF	TGTGCCAGCAGTGAACTTGGGGCTGGGGACTATGGCTACACCTTC	15	TRBV25-1	-	-	TRBJ1-2
CASSPVGQGAFGDTQYF	TGTGCCAGTAGTCCAGTGGGACAGGGGGCGTTCGGAGATACGCAGTATTTT	17	TRBV19	-	TRBD1	TRBJ2-3
CASSTGAGYSNQPQHF	TGTGCCAGCAGTACAGGGGCGGGATATAGCAATCAGCCCCAGCATTTT	16	TRBV27	many	TRBD1	TRBJ1-5
CASSQTAYEQYF	TGTGCCAGCAGCCAAACAGCGTACGAGCAGTACTTC	12	TRBV2	many	-	TRBJ2-7
CASSQSGRCTF	TGCGCCAGCAGCCAATCGGGACGATGCACCTTC	11	TRBV4-1	few	-	TRBJ1-2
CAWRVTSGIAEQFF	TGTGCCTGGAGGGTGACTAGCGGGATCGCTGAGCAGTTCTTC	14	TRBV30	many	TRBD2	TRBJ2-1
CASSFQPSGADTQYF	TGCGCCAGCAGCTTTCAGCCTAGCGGGGCAGATACGCAGTATTTT	15	TRBV5-1	many	TRBD2	TRBJ2-3
CASSEWGTEAFF	TGTGCCAGCAGTGAATGGGGGACTGAAGCTTTCTTT	12	TRBV25-1	few	-	TRBJ1-1